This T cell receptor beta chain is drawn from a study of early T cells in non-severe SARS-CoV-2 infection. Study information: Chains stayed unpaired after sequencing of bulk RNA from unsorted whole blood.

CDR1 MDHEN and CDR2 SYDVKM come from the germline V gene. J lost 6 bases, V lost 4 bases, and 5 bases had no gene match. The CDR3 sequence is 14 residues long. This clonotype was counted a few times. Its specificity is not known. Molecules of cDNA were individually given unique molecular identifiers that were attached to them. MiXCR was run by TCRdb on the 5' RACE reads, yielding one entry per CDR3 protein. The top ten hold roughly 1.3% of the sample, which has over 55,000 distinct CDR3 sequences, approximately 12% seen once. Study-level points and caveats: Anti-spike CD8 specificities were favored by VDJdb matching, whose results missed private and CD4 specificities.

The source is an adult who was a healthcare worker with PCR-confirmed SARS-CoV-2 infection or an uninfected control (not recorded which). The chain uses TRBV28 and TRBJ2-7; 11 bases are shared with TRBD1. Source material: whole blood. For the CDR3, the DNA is TGTGCCAGCAGTTACGCCGGGACAGGGGGCGAGCAGTACTTC. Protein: CASSYAGTGGEQYF.